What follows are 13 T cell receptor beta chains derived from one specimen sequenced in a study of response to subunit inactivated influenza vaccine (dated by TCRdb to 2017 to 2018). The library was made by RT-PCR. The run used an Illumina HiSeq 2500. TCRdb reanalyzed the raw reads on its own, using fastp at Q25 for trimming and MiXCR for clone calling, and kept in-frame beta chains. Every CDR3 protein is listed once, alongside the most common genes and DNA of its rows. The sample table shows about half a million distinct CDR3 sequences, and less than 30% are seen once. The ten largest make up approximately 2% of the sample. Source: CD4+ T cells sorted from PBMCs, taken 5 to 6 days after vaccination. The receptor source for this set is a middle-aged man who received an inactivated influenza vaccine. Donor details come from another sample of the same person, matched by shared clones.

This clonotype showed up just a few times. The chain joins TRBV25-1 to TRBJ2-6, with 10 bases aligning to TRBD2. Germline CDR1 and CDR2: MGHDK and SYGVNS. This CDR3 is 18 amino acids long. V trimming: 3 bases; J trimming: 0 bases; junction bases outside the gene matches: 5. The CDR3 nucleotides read TGTGCCAGCAGTGATTCTAGCGGGGGCAGCTCTGGGGCCAACGTCCTGACTTTC. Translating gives CASSDSSGGSSGANVLTF. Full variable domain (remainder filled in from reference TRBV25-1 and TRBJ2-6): EADIYQTPRYLVIGTGKKITLECSQTMGHDKMYWYQQDPGMELHLIHYSYGVNSTEKGDLSSESTVSRIRTEHFPLTLESARPSHTSQYLCASSDSSGGSSGANVLTFGAGSRLTVL.

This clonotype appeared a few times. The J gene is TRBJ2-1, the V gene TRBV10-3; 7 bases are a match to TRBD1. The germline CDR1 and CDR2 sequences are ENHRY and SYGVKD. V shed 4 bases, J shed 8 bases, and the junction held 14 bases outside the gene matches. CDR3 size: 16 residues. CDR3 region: CAISGSTGAKVDEQFF. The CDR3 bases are TGTGCCATCAGTGGGTCCACAGGGGCGAAGGTGGATGAGCAGTTCTTC.

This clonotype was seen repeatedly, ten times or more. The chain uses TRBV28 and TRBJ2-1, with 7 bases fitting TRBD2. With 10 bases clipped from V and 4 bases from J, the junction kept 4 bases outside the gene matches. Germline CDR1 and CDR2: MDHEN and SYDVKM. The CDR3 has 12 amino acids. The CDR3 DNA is TGTGCCACCGGGACTACTTACAATGAGCAGTTCTTC. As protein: CATGTTYNEQFF.

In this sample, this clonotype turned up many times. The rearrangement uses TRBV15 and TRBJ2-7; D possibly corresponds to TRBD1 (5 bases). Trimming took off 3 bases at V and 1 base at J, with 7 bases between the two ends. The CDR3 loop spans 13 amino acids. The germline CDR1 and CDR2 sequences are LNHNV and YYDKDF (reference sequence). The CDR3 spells CATSRDTSYEQYF. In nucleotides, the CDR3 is TGTGCCACCAGCAGGGACACTTCCTACGAGCAGTACTTC.

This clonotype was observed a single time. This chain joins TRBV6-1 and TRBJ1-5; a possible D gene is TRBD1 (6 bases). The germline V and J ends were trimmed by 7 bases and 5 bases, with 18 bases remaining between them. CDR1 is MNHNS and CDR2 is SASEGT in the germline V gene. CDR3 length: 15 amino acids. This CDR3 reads CASKGTSPHDQPQHF. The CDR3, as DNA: TGTGCCAGCAAAGGGACATCACCACACGATCAGCCCCAGCATTTT.

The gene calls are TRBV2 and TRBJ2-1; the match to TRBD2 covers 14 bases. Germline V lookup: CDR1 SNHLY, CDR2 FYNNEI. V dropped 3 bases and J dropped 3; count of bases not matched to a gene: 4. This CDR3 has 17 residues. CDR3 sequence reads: CASSETSGGVRYNEQFF. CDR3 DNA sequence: TGTGCCAGCAGTGAGACTAGCGGGGGGGTACGCTACAATGAGCAGTTCTTC. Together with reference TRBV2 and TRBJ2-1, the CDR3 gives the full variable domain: EPEVTQTPSHQVTQMGQEVILRCVPISNHLYFYWYRQILGQKVEFLVSFYNNEISEKSEIFDDQFSVERPDGSNFTLKIRSTKLEDSAMYFCASSETSGGVRYNEQFFGPGTRLTVL.

Here the CDR3 reads CASMVQSNQPQHF. The DNA of the CDR3 is TGTGCCAGCATGGTACAGAGCAATCAGCCCCAGCATTTT. The chain employs TRBV6-2 or TRBV6-3 and TRBJ1-5; D call uncertain. V was shortened by 7 bases and J by 1 base, with 8 bases between the two germline ends. The CDR3 length is 13 residues. CDR1 and CDR2 from the germline V gene are MNHEY and SVGEGT.

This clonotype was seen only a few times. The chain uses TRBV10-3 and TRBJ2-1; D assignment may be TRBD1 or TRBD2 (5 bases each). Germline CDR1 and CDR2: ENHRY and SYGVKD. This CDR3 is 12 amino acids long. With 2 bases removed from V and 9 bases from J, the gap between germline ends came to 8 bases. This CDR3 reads CAISEEGTEQFF. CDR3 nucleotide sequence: TGTGCCATCAGTGAGGAAGGGACTGAGCAGTTCTTC.

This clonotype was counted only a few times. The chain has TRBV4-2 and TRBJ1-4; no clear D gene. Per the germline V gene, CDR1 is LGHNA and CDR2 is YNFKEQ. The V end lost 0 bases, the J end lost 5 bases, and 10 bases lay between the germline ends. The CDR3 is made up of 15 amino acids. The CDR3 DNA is TGTGCCAGCAGCCAAGATCCGGCACAGAATGAAAAACTGTTTTTT. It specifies CASSQDPAQNEKLFF.

This CDR3 is CSAGGELASRDEQFF. The CDR3, as DNA: TGCAGCGCCGGGGGGGAACTAGCCTCACGGGATGAGCAGTTCTTC. The chain recombines TRBV29-1 with TRBJ2-1; 8 nucleotides line up with TRBD2. J was trimmed by 8 bases and V by 7 bases; bases with no gene match: 16. CDR1 is SQVTM and CDR2 is ANQGSEA in the germline V gene. This CDR3 region has 15 residues.

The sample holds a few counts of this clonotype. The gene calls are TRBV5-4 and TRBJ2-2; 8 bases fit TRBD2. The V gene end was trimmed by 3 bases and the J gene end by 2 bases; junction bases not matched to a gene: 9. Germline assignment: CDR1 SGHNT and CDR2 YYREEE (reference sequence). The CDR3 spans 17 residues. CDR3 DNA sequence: TGTGCCAGCAGCTCGGCCACTAGCGGTTTAAACACCGGGGAGCTGTTTTTT. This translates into CASSSATSGLNTGELFF.

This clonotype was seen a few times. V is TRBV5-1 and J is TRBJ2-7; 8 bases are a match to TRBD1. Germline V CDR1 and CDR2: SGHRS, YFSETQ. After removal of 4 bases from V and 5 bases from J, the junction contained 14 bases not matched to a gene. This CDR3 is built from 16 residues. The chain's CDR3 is CASSQELRAGGNEQYF. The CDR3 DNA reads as TGCGCCAGCAGCCAGGAGCTCAGGGCAGGGGGCAACGAGCAGTACTTC. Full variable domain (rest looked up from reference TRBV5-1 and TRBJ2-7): KAGVTQTPRYLIKTRGQQVTLSCSPISGHRSVSWYQQTPGQGLQFLFEYFSETQRNKGNFPGRFSGRQFSNSRSEMNVSTLELGDSALYLCASSQELRAGGNEQYFGPGTRLTVT.

The CDR3: CASSDRDSDSGELFF. In nucleotides, the CDR3 is TGTGCCAGCAGCGACCGGGACAGCGATTCCGGGGAGCTGTTTTTT. The genes are TRBV11-2 and TRBJ2-2, with 7 positions matching TRBD1. Germline assignment: CDR1 SGHAT and CDR2 FQNNGV. Losses at the gene ends were 5 bases for V and 6 bases for J; bases not matched to a gene: 9. CDR3 length: 15 residues. The whole variable domain, filled in from reference TRBV11-2 and TRBJ2-2, reads EAGVAQSPRYKIIEKRQSVAFWCNPISGHATLYWYQQILGQGPKLLIQFQNNGVVDDSQLPKDRFSAERLKGVDSTLKIQPAKLEDSAVYLCASSDRDSDSGELFFGEGSRLTVL.